This T cell receptor (beta chain) was identified during a study of shared clonotypes between healthy human individuals. Study-wide background: Three men and a couple of women, aged 18 to 49, were donors.

The germline CDR1 and CDR2 sequences are SEHNR and FQNEAQ (reference sequence). V was cut by 1 base and J by 0 bases, with 4 bases left in between. This CDR3 spans 14 amino acids. The repertoire was sequenced with immunoSEQ multiplex PCR; TCRdb's copy has only in-frame clones and lacks some. Among around 980,000 clones listed, about 80% were seen once. This sequence was found in a man between 18 and 29 years old in good health. Some clones in this sample may be carry-over from other donors' samples. The sequencing sample was made of memory CD4+ T cells from PBMCs. Sample subset: CD45RA-negative fraction. The chain links TRBV7-9 to TRBJ2-4; D uncertain. CDR3 coding DNA: TGTGCCAGCAGCTTAGAGCTAGCCAAAAACATTCAGTACTTC. It codes for CASSLELAKNIQYF. Full variable domain (rest looked up from reference TRBV7-9 and TRBJ2-4): DTGVSQNPRHKITKRGQNVTFRCDPISEHNRLYWYRQTLGQGPEFLTYFQNEAQLEKSRLLSDRFSAERPKGSFSTLEIQRTEQGDSAMYLCASSLELAKNIQYFGAGTRLSVL.